Listed below are T cell receptor beta chains from one sample, sequenced in a study of blood T cells in healthy people across ages. MiXCR, run by TCRdb on the 5' RACE reads, gives a single entry per CDR3 protein. This sample has about 1,800,000 distinct CDR3 sequences, with over 25% found just once. The sample comprised blood. The receptor set was obtained from a woman aged 30 to 39 in good health. CDR3s include the opening cysteine and the closing phenylalanine or tryptophan. D genes are given only for firm matches. Not every row has a clone size; where given, it reads once, few, many or a size class.

d_call j_call clone_size v_call cdr3_nt cdr3_aa
TRBD2 TRBJ2-1 . TRBV12-3/TRBV12-4 TGTGCCAGCCATAAAGGGGCGGGAGGCGAGGGGCAGTTCTTC CASHKGAGGEGQFF
TRBD1 TRBJ1-2 . TRBV2 TGTGCCAGCAGCCTCCTCCGCCGTATTCCCGGGACAGCTAACTATGGCTACACCTTC CASSLLRRIPGTANYGYTF
. TRBJ2-1 . TRBV7-2 TGTGCCAGCAGCTTAGTTCTGCTGGATGAGCAGTTCTTC CASSLVLLDEQFF
TRBD1 TRBJ2-5 many TRBV27 TGTGCCAGCGGGATTGGGACAGCCACCCAAGAGACCCAGTACTTC CASGIGTATQETQYF
TRBD2 TRBJ2-5 many TRBV7-2 TGTGCCAGCAGCTTATCCCGTGAGTCTAGCGGGAGTAGGAAGACCCAGTACTTC CASSLSRESSGSRKTQYF
. TRBJ1-1 many TRBV12-3/TRBV12-4 TGTGCCAGCAGTTTGACATTAATGAACACTGAAGCTTTCTTT CASSLTLMNTEAFF
. TRBJ2-6 few TRBV27 TGTGCCAGCATCGAGGAGGGGGCGCTTCCTGGGGTCAACGTCCTGACTTTC CASIEEGALPGVNVLTF
. TRBJ2-2 . TRBV5-1 TGCGCCAGCAGCTTCCAGGGTTCGCACACCGGGGAGCTGTTTTTT CASSFQGSHTGELFF
TRBD2 TRBJ2-7 few TRBV7-9 TGTGCCAGCAGCCGGGGACTAGCGCCGGCCTACGAGCAGTACTTC CASSRGLAPAYEQYF
TRBD1 TRBJ1-5 few TRBV20-1 TGCAGTGCTAGAGATACCCAGGGGGATCAGCCCCAGCATTTT CSARDTQGDQPQHF
. TRBJ2-3 many TRBV29-1 TGCAGCGTTGAAAGGGTTCAAGATACGCAGTATTTT CSVERVQDTQYF
. TRBJ2-7 . TRBV7-2 TGTGCCAGCAGCTTAGGGGGGGTTGGGTCCGAGCAGTACTTC CASSLGGVGSEQYF
. TRBJ2-7 many TRBV24-1 TGTGCCACCAGTGATCGCGGACAGAACGAGCAGTACTTC CATSDRGQNEQYF
. TRBJ1-2 few TRBV29-1 TGCAGCGTTGGTCCTGGCTACACCTTC CSVGPGYTF
. TRBJ2-1 once TRBV7-9 TGTGCCAGCAGCTCGCCTTCCCCGCACAATGAGCAGTTCTTC CASSSPSPHNEQFF
TRBD1 TRBJ2-7 . TRBV10-3 TGTGCCATCTGTGTGACAGGGGCACCCTCCTACGAGCAGTACTTC CAICVTGAPSYEQYF
. TRBJ1-5 . TRBV12-5 TGTGCTAGTGGTTTGGTGGAGGGTAGGGGCAATCAGCCCCAGCATTTT CASGLVEGRGNQPQHF
. TRBJ2-5 many TRBV29-1 TGCAGCGTTGAAGATCCGGCCAAAGAGACCCAGTACTTC CSVEDPAKETQYF
. TRBJ1-2 . TRBV7-9 TGTGCCAGCAGCCACATCAAGGGGGGCTACACCTTC CASSHIKGGYTF
. TRBJ2-5 . TRBV18 TGTGCCAGCTCACCACTACAGACAGGTCAAGAGACCCAGTACTTC CASSPLQTGQETQYF
TRBD1 TRBJ2-7 . TRBV5-1 TGCGCCAGCAGCTTGGCCGTGGGGACAGGGAGGTACGAGCAGTACTTC CASSLAVGTGRYEQYF
. TRBJ2-7 many TRBV20-1 TGCAGTGCGGCGAGCTCCTACGAGCAGTACTTC CSAASSYEQYF
TRBD1 TRBJ2-1 many TRBV18 TGTGCCAGCTCACCACGGACAGGGGAAAATGAGCAGTTCTTC CASSPRTGENEQFF
TRBD2 TRBJ2-2 . TRBV12-3/TRBV12-4 TGTGCCAGCAGTTGGACTAGCGGGAGAGCCGGGGAGCTGTTTTTT CASSWTSGRAGELFF
. TRBJ1-4 . TRBV2 TGTGCCAGCAGTGGGCAGGGGCTTGCAACTAATGAAAAACTGTTTTTT CASSGQGLATNEKLFF
. TRBJ2-5 few TRBV20-1 TGCAGTGAGATAATACAAGAGACCCAGTACTTC CSEIIQETQYF
. TRBJ2-5 . TRBV3-1 TGTGCCGGCTGGCGCAGTCAAGAGACCCAGTACTTC CAGWRSQETQYF
TRBD2 TRBJ2-2 few TRBV6-5 TGTGCCAGCAGTTTTTCCGTAGCGGGCCCCACCGGGGAGCTGTTTTTT CASSFSVAGPTGELFF
. TRBJ2-5 . TRBV9 TGTGCCAGCAGGGGCAGCGCGACATTTCAAGAGACCCAGTACTTC CASRGSATFQETQYF
TRBD2 TRBJ2-1 few TRBV2 TGTGCCAGCAGTGAGAGTAGCGGGAGCGGCAATGAGCAGTTCTTC CASSESSGSGNEQFF
. TRBJ2-2 . TRBV20-1 . CSARGGPSIGDEQFFGELFF
. TRBJ2-7 few TRBV20-1 TGCAGTGCTAGAGCATTACAGGGACCCTACGAGCAGTACTTC CSARALQGPYEQYF
TRBD2 TRBJ2-5 many TRBV20-1 TGCAGTGCTAGAGAGTTGTCTAGCGGGAGCTGGGAGACCCAGTACTTC CSARELSSGSWETQYF
TRBD2 TRBJ2-7 few TRBV29-1 TGCAGCTCCCTCGTGAGGACTAGCGGTCCGACCTACGAGCAGTACTTC CSSLVRTSGPTYEQYF
. TRBJ1-1 . TRBV5-6 TGTGCCAGCAGTAACACGGGGGGCACTGAAGCTTTCTTT CASSNTGGTEAFF
. TRBJ1-1 few TRBV7-9 TGTGCCAGCAGCGAGCCCAAAGCTTTCTTT CASSEPKAFF
. TRBJ2-7 . TRBV10-2 TGCACCAGCAGGGACCTGAAGGACTCCTACGAGCAGTACTTC CTSRDLKDSYEQYF
TRBD1 TRBJ2-2 . TRBV7-2 TGTGCCAGCGGCGACCGGGACAGGGGGCTCGGGGAGCTGTTTTTT CASGDRDRGLGELFF
. TRBJ2-7 many TRBV6-5 TGTGCCAGCAGGCCCGGGCGCAAAGACCACGAGCAGTACTTC CASRPGRKDHEQYF
. TRBJ1-5 few TRBV6-2/TRBV6-3 TGTGCCAGCAGTTATGGTGTCTATAATCAGCCCCAGCATTTT CASSYGVYNQPQHF
TRBD2 TRBJ2-1 few TRBV6-2/TRBV6-3 TGTGCCAGCAGTTACCCGCTAGCGGGAGGCCGGAGCTCCTACAATGAGCAGTTCTTC CASSYPLAGGRSSYNEQFF
. TRBJ2-3 . TRBV29-1 TGCGGCGTTGTAGGACAGAGCACAGATACGCAGTATTTT CGVVGQSTDTQYF
. TRBJ2-7 few TRBV29-1 TGCAGCGTTAAGGCCGGGACCCGTTACGAGCAGTACTTC CSVKAGTRYEQYF
. TRBJ1-1 . TRBV27 TGTGCCAGCAGTTTATCGATCAGGGAAGAGGTTTTCTTT CASSLSIREEVFF
. TRBJ2-5 few TRBV20-1 TGCAGTGCTAATCGACAGGTTGGAACGGAGACCCAGTACTTC CSANRQVGTETQYF
TRBD1 TRBJ1-1 . TRBV20-1 TGCAGTGCTAGAGCTGGACAGGGATCGGCTGAAGCTTTCTTT CSARAGQGSAEAFF
. TRBJ1-2 few TRBV12-3/TRBV12-4 TGTGCCAGCAGTTTGGGCAGGGCGGGCTACACCTTC CASSLGRAGYTF
TRBD2 TRBJ2-4 many TRBV5-1 TGCGCCAGCAGCTTGTCCTCATCTAGCGGGAGGGCCAAGGCCAAAAACATTCAGTACTTC CASSLSSSSGRAKAKNIQYF
. TRBJ1-6 few TRBV20-1 TGCAGTGCTAGTTATTTTGAGCTGAGCTCCTATAATTCACCCCTCCACTTT CSASYFELSSYNSPLHF